Listed below are T cell receptor beta chains from one sample, sequenced in a study of ipilimumab plus nivolumab after autologous stem cell transplantation. Assay: immunoSEQ multiplex PCR; the TCRdb copy retains only in-frame clones and omits some. The top ten hold less than 2.5% of the sample, which has tens of thousands of clones, 75% to 85% seen once. The material sequenced was PBMCs, taken in a trial of ipilimumab plus nivolumab as post-transplant consolidation. Every receptor here comes from a male donor with diffuse large B-cell lymphoma. CDR3s include the opening cysteine and the closing phenylalanine or tryptophan. A D gene is named only where the DNA matches it firmly. Size tells how often a clone was seen (once, few, many) or the class of an expanded clone, and some rows leave it out.

V: TRBV4-1
D: TRBD1
J: TRBJ2-2
size: -
DNA: TGCGCCAGCAGCCGAAGACAGGGGGACACCGGGGAGCTGTTTTTT
CDR3: CASSRRQGDTGELFF

V: TRBV6-5
D: TRBD1
J: TRBJ2-5
size: -
DNA: TGTGCCAGCAGCCGGACAGGGTGGGGTCAAGAGACCCAGTACTTC
CDR3: CASSRTGWGQETQYF

V: TRBV16
D: -
J: TRBJ2-2
size: -
DNA: TGTGCCAGCAGCCAACAGGTTCGGGGCCCCGGGGAGCTGTTTTTT
CDR3: CASSQQVRGPGELFF

V: TRBV19
D: -
J: TRBJ1-4
size: -
DNA: TGTGCCAGTCGCCCCCAGGGGTCTAATGAAAAACTGTTTTTT
CDR3: CASRPQGSNEKLFF

V: TRBV10-2
D: TRBD1
J: TRBJ1-1
size: -
DNA: TGCGCCAGCAGTGAGTGGGACAGATTGAACACTGAAGCTTTCTTT
CDR3: CASSEWDRLNTEAFF

V: TRBV7-8
D: TRBD1
J: TRBJ1-2
size: -
DNA: TGTGCCAGCAGCCCCAGACAGGGGATGAGTGGCGAAGGCTACACCTTC
CDR3: CASSPRQGMSGEGYTF

V: TRBV5-1
D: TRBD1
J: TRBJ1-5
size: -
DNA: TGCGCCAGCAGCTCTGGACAGGCCTACAATCAGCCCCAGCATTTT
CDR3: CASSSGQAYNQPQHF

V: TRBV27
D: TRBD1
J: TRBJ2-7
size: -
DNA: TGTGCCAGCAGTTTATCGCTAGACAGGGGGACACCCTACGAGCAGTACTTC
CDR3: CASSLSLDRGTPYEQYF

V: TRBV7-2
D: TRBD1
J: TRBJ1-1
size: -
DNA: TGTGCCAGCAGCTTTATCTACAGGGGGCGGGGGAGCACTGAAGCTTTCTTT
CDR3: CASSFIYRGRGSTEAFF

V: TRBV14
D: TRBD1
J: TRBJ2-5
size: -
DNA: TGTGCCAGCAGCTTAGACAGGGGGGCAGAGACCCAGTACTTC
CDR3: CASSLDRGAETQYF

V: TRBV7-2
D: -
J: TRBJ1-2
size: -
DNA: TGTGCCAGCAGCACAAGGGGCCGAGGATATGGCTACACCTTC
CDR3: CASSTRGRGYGYTF

V: TRBV11-2
D: -
J: TRBJ2-7
size: -
DNA: TGTGCCAGCAGCCCCGACAGCTACGAGCAGTACTTC
CDR3: CASSPDSYEQYF

V: TRBV10-1
D: -
J: TRBJ2-7
size: few
DNA: TGCGCCAGCAGTGAAAACGTTGGACAGGAGCAGTACTTC
CDR3: CASSENVGQEQYF

V: TRBV14
D: -
J: TRBJ1-1
size: -
DNA: TGTGCCAGCAGCCAAAGGACAGCTAGGAACACTGAAGCTTTCTTT
CDR3: CASSQRTARNTEAFF

V: TRBV14
D: TRBD2
J: TRBJ2-5
size: -
DNA: TGTGCCAGCAGCCCACTAGCGGGGGGCGGAGAGACCCAGTACTTC
CDR3: CASSPLAGGGETQYF

V: TRBV14
D: -
J: TRBJ1-6
size: few
DNA: TGTGCCAGCAGCCAAAAGGCGGCGTTCCGGAATTCACCCCTCCACTTT
CDR3: CASSQKAAFRNSPLHF

V: TRBV2
D: -
J: TRBJ2-2
size: -
DNA: TGTGCCAGCAGTGGTGAGAGCGCCGGGGAGCTGTTTTTT
CDR3: CASSGESAGELFF

V: TRBV5-8
D: TRBD1
J: TRBJ2-3
size: -
DNA: TGTGCCACCTCAAACAGGGGTTCTAGCACAGATACGCAGTATTTT
CDR3: CATSNRGSSTDTQYF

V: TRBV10-3
D: -
J: TRBJ1-1
size: -
DNA: TGTGCCATCAGTGGATCGACAGGAGCGAACACTGAAGCTTTCTTT
CDR3: CAISGSTGANTEAFF

V: TRBV19
D: -
J: TRBJ1-1
size: -
DNA: TGTGCCAGTAACCCGAGACGAGGGAACACTGAAGCTTTCTTT
CDR3: CASNPRRGNTEAFF

V: TRBV5-1
D: TRBD1
J: TRBJ1-2
size: once
DNA: TGCGCCAGCAGCTTGGCCCGGACAGGGGTCTACACCTTC
CDR3: CASSLARTGVYTF

V: TRBV7-2
D: -
J: TRBJ1-1
size: -
DNA: TGTGCCAGCAGCTTATTGGGTCAGGGTTCGGGTACTGAAGCTTTCTTT
CDR3: CASSLLGQGSGTEAFF

V: TRBV6-1
D: TRBD1
J: TRBJ2-3
size: -
DNA: TGTGCCAGCAGTGCGGGACAGCAGATGGTTCCGGATACGCAGTATTTT
CDR3: CASSAGQQMVPDTQYF

V: TRBV18
D: -
J: TRBJ1-1
size: -
DNA: TGTGCCAGCTCACCCGCCGGGAACACTGAAGCTTTCTTT
CDR3: CASSPAGNTEAFF

V: TRBV5-5
D: -
J: TRBJ1-5
size: -
DNA: TGTGCCAGCAGCTTGGGACCGGGCCAGCCCCAGCATTTT
CDR3: CASSLGPGQPQHF

V: TRBV30
D: -
J: TRBJ1-4
size: -
DNA: TGTGCCTGGAGTAAAAGAGGGACGGGGAATGAAAAACTGTTTTTT
CDR3: CAWSKRGTGNEKLFF

V: TRBV6-5
D: -
J: TRBJ2-7
size: -
DNA: TGTGCCAGCAGAAGGACACCCGAAGCCTACGAGCAGTACTTC
CDR3: CASRRTPEAYEQYF